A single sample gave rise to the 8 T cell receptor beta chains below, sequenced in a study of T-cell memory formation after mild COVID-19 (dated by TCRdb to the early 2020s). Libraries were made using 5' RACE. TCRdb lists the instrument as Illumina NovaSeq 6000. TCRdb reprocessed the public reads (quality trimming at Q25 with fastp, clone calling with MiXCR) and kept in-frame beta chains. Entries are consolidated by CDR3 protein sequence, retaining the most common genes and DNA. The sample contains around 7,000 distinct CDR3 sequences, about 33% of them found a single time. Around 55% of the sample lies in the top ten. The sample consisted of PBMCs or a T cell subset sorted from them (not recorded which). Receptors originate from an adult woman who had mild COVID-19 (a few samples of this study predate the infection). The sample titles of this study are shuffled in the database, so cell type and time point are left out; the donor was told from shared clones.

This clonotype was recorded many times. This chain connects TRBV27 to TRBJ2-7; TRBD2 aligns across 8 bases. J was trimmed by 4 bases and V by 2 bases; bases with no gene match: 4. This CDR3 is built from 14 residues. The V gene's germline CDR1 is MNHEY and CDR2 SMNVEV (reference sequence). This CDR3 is CASSLGTRGYEQYF. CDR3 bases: TGTGCCAGCAGTTTAGGGACTAGAGGTTACGAGCAGTACTTC.

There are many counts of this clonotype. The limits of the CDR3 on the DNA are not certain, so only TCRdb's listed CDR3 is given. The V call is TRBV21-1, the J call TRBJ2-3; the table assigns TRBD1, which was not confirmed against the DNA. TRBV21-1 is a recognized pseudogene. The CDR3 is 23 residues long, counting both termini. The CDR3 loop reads CASSKAPGTAFTTWGFGTDTQYF.

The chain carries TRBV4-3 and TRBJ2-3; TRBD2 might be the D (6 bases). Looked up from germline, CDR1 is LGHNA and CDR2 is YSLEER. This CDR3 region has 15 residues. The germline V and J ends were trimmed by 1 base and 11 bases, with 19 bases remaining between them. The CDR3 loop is CASSQVSGEAAKQYF. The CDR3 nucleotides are TGCGCCAGCAGCCAAGTTTCCGGGGAGGCCGCAAAGCAGTATTTT.

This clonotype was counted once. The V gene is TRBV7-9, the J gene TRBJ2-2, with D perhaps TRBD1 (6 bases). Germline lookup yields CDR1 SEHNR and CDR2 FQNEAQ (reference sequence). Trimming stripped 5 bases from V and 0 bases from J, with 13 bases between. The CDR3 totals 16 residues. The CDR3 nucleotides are TGTGCCAGCAGCCACGGACGGGACACGAACACCGGGGAGCTGTTTTTT. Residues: CASSHGRDTNTGELFF.

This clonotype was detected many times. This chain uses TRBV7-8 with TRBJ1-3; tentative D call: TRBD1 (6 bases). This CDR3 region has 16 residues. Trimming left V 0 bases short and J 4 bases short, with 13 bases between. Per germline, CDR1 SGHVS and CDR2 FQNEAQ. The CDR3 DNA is TGTGCCAGCAGCTTAGCGCTAATTGGGGGCGGAAACACCATATATTTT. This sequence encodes CASSLALIGGGNTIYF.

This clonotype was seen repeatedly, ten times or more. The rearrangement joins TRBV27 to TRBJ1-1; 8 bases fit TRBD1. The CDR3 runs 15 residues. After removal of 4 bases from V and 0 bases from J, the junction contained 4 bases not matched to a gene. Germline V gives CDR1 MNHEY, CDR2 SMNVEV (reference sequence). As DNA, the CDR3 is TGTGCCAGCAGTTCCGGACAGGGACTGAACACTGAAGCTTTCTTT. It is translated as CASSSGQGLNTEAFF.

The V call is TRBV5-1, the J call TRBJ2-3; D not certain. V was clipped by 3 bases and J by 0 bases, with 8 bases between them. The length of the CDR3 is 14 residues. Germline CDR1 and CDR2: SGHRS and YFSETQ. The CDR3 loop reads CASSSTDSTDTQYF. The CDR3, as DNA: TGCGCCAGCAGCTCTACAGACAGCACAGATACGCAGTATTTT.

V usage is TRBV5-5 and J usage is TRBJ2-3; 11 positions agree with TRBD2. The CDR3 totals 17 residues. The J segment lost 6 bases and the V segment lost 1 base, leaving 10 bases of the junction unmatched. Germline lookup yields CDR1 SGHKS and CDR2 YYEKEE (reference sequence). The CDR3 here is CASSLPRLAGGLDTQYF. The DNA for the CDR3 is TGTGCCAGCAGCTTGCCCAGGCTAGCGGGGGGCCTTGATACGCAGTATTTT.